This T cell receptor (beta chain) stems from a study of blood T cells in healthy people across ages. There are a few counts of this clonotype. The antigen is not known. Broader study findings: Higher diversity and more naive CD4+ cells were features of long-lived donors, compared to aged donors.

Primers used in a second PCR of about 6 to 11 cycles were a sample-barcoded 5' primer and a J-beta primer mix. TCRdb itself ran the 5' RACE reads through MiXCR, one entry per CDR3 protein. The sample yields some 800,000 distinct CDR3 sequences, 25% seen once. The CDR3 consists of 14 residues. Germline V gene lookup returns CDR1 LGHNA and CDR2 YSLEER. This same sample was also taken into another study, of T cells of mothers and their children.

This chain connects TRBV4-3 to TRBJ2-5; no reliable D call. The closer fit of TRBJ2-7 to the DNA end suggests the J call may be wrong. The clonotype comes from a boy aged 10-17 years in good health. Sequenced sample: blood. The CDR3 here is CASSQDAGIYEQYF. The CDR3 DNA reads as TGCGCCAGCAGCCAAGACGCCGGTATCTACGAGCAGTACTTC.